A single sample is the source of the 8 T cell receptor beta chains below, sequenced in a study of vaccination and CD4 T cells after COVID-19 (dated by TCRdb to the early 2020s). Their recognized antigens are unknown. Libraries were made using PCR. Sequencing relied on an Illumina iSeq 100. At the Johns Hopkins FTIC core, DNA from the cultured CD4+ T cells underwent TCR sequencing with the Oncomine TCR Beta short-read assay. TCRdb reran the public reads through fastp at Q25 and MiXCR, keeping productive beta chains. Duplicate CDR3 protein sequences are folded into a single record with the most common DNA and genes. For this sample there are more than 9,000 distinct CDR3 sequences; around 30% appear just once. In total, the top ten clones hold 8% to 9% of the sample. The sample's treatment or condition label is to be understood as: roughly 10-day PBMC culture with coronavirus spike peptide pools or control peptides (ViraFEST assay).

Sequenced material: CD4+ T cells from blood, cultured in vitro. These receptors all stem from a human donor who had recovered from COVID-19.

This clonotype occurred a few times. This rearrangement joins TRBV20-1 to TRBJ1-5; D is unclear. Trimming stripped 1 base from V and 0 bases from J, with 10 bases between. Germline V gene lookup returns CDR1 DFQATT and CDR2 SNEGSKA (reference sequence). This CDR3 has 15 residues. The CDR3 DNA follows: TGCAGTGCTAGAGTGCGGCAGCATAGCAATCAGCCCCAGCATTTT. Its protein is CSARVRQHSNQPQHF.

The rearrangement joins TRBV11-2 to TRBJ1-1; D possibly corresponds to TRBD1 (5 bases). CDR3 length: 15 residues. CDR1 is SGHAT and CDR2 is FQNNGV in the germline V gene. The V gene lost 0 bases and the J gene lost 5 bases, with 13 bases spanning the gap. Here the CDR3 reads CASSLEGGRGTEAFF. The CDR3 bases are TGTGCCAGCAGCTTAGAAGGCGGGAGGGGAACTGAAGCTTTCTTT.

This chain uses TRBV6-1 with TRBJ2-7, with 8 bases that match TRBD1. V was pared by 6 bases and J by 5 bases, with 15 bases of the junction left unmatched. Germline CDR1 and CDR2: MNHNS and SASEGT. The CDR3 consists of 16 residues. The CDR3 protein is CASSRDRSGAGNEQYF. CDR3 bases: TGTGCCAGCAGCCGGGACAGGTCGGGCGCCGGGAACGAGCAGTACTTC.

This clonotype was counted between two and nine times. This rearrangement joins TRBV11-1 to TRBJ2-7; D tentatively fits TRBD1 or TRBD2 (5 bases each). V was pared by 5 bases and J by 7 bases, with 24 bases between. Germline V gives CDR1 SGHAT, CDR2 FQDESV (reference sequence). The CDR3 runs 16 residues. Here the CDR3 DNA reads TGTGCCAGCAGCCCCCTGGCCAGGGCTTCTAGGGAGGAGCAGTACTTC. Translating gives CASSPLARASREEQYF.

This clonotype showed up just a few times. One end of the junction does not line up with germline, which may come from a read error. CDR3 DNA: TGTGCCAGTAATGATGTGGGCCTCTATCGCTACACCTTC. The encoded protein is CASNDVGLYRYTF. V gene TRBV19 combines with J gene TRBJ1-2; D gene ambiguous. Germline CDR1 reads LNHDA; CDR2 reads SQIVND (reference sequence). This CDR3 spans 13 amino acids.

The V and J genes are TRBV12-3 or TRBV12-4 and TRBJ1-2; D is undetermined. With 4 bases removed from V and 4 bases from J, the gap between germline ends came to 13 bases. The CDR3 has 14 residues. This chain's CDR3 is CASSSPMLGYGYTF. The CDR3 DNA is TGTGCCAGCAGTTCGCCAATGTTAGGCTATGGCTACACCTTC.

The chain employs TRBV7-2 and TRBJ2-7; 9 nucleotides line up with TRBD2. V lost 2 bases and J lost 6; bases outside the gene matches: 11. Germline assignment: CDR1 SGHTA and CDR2 FQGNSA. The CDR3 length is 16 residues. The CDR3: CASSLWISGGRSEQYF. In nucleotides, the CDR3 is TGTGCCAGCAGCTTATGGATTAGCGGGGGACGGAGCGAGCAGTACTTC.

This clonotype is labeled as large (0.1 to 1%). The rearrangement uses TRBV7-2 and TRBJ2-3, with a weak D call TRBD2 (7 bases). Trimming took off 2 bases at V and 6 bases at J, with 15 bases between the two ends. Per the germline V gene, CDR1 is SGHTA and CDR2 is FQGNSA. This CDR3 contains 15 residues. This chain's CDR3 is CASSLRGGRGDTQYF. The CDR3 DNA is TGTGCCAGCAGCTTAAGAGGGGGGAGGGGGGATACGCAGTATTTT.